Below are 16 T cell receptor beta chains sequenced from a single sample in a study of Ad26.COV2.S vaccination and SARS-CoV-2 variants. Assay: immunoSEQ multiplex PCR; the TCRdb copy retains only in-frame clones and omits some. The sample records 350,000 to 500,000 clones, roughly 88% being singletons. Described treatment: 19 received Ad26.COV2.S at low or high dose, single or two shots; about 5 received placebo; per-sample allocation not given. Each sample was drawn 63 days after the first injection (of vaccine or placebo). The sequences come from peripheral blood, collected in a trial of Ad26.COV2.S vaccine versus placebo. These receptors were collected from a person aged 18 to 59 who received the Ad26.COV2.S COVID-19 vaccine or a placebo.

The chain couples TRBV6-4 to TRBJ2-3; 13 positions agree with TRBD2. CDR1 and CDR2 (germline): MRHNA, SNTAGT. The CDR3 covers 16 residues. V was pared by 2 bases and J by 4 bases, with 3 bases of the junction left unmatched. CDR3 region: CASSDGTSGIPDTQYF. In DNA, the CDR3 is TGTGCCAGCAGTGACGGGACTAGCGGGATCCCAGATACGCAGTATTTT.

This sequence joins TRBV6-2 or TRBV6-3 and TRBJ2-2, with D perhaps given as TRBD1 or TRBD2 (5 bases each). The germline V gene encodes CDR1 MNHEY and CDR2 SVGEGT. V lost 4 bases and J lost 6, with 18 bases in between. The CDR3 spans 16 residues. The DNA for the CDR3 is TGTGCCAGCAGTTTCCCCCGTGGCAGGGACGCCGGGGAGCTGTTTTTT. This sequence encodes CASSFPRGRDAGELFF.

The chain links TRBV24-1 to TRBJ2-5; D possibly uses TRBD1 or TRBD2 (5 bases each). Germline V gene sequence: CDR1 KGHDR, CDR2 SFDVKD. The CDR3 is made up of 14 amino acids. The V end lost 5 bases, the J end lost 13 bases, and 22 bases lay between the germline ends. This CDR3 is CATSAGPNFVRPYF. DNA of the CDR3: TGTGCCACCAGTGCGGGACCGAATTTCGTTAGGCCGTACTTC.

The V gene is TRBV6-2 or TRBV6-3, the J gene TRBJ2-1; TRBD1 aligns across 10 bases. Germline V gene data show CDR1 as MNHEY and CDR2 as SVGEGT. The CDR3 is 17 residues long. V dropped 1 base and J dropped 8; count of bases not matched to a gene: 11. The CDR3 loop is CASSYYLRDRGNHEQFF. CDR3 coding DNA: TGTGCCAGCAGTTACTACCTCCGGGACAGGGGTAACCATGAGCAGTTCTTC.

The chain links TRBV18 to TRBJ1-1; possibly TRBD1 for D (6 bases). Trimming shortened V by 1 base and J by 6 bases, and 15 bases separated the two germline ends. The CDR3 extends over 15 amino acids. Germline CDR1 reads KGHSH; CDR2 reads LQKENI. CDR3 in DNA: TGTGCCAGCTCACCACACGGGGGCGCGATCCCTGAAGCTTTCTTT. It encodes CASSPHGGAIPEAFF. The full variable domain, rest sourced from reference TRBV18 and TRBJ1-1, is NAGVMQNPRHLVRRRGQEARLRCSPMKGHSHVYWYRQLPEEGLKFMVYLQKENIIDESGMPKERFSAEFPKEGPSILRIQQVVRGDSAAYFCASSPHGGAIPEAFFGQGTRLTVV.

This clone came up once. The chain recombines TRBV6-2 or TRBV6-3 with TRBJ2-3; 11 bases match TRBD2. CDR1 MNHEY and CDR2 SVGEGT come from the germline V gene. The CDR3 extends over 17 amino acids. Germline trimming cut 4 bases from V and 5 bases from J; bases unmatched to any gene: 11. The CDR3 bases are TGTGCCAGCAGTTCTCATAGCGGGAGGGTCGGCGGAGATACGCAGTATTTT. Its protein is CASSSHSGRVGGDTQYF.

V usage is TRBV28 and J usage is TRBJ1-5; unclear D gene. This CDR3 is built from 11 residues. V lost 3 bases and J 3 bases, leaving 0 bases between the germline ends. Germline values: CDR1 MDHEN, CDR2 SYDVKM. This CDR3 reads CASSFNQPQHF. The CDR3 DNA is TGTGCCAGCAGTTTCAATCAGCCCCAGCATTTT.

The CDR3 nucleotides read TGTGCCAGCAGTTTTACGGGTCAGCCCCAGCATTTT. It specifies CASSFTGQPQHF. The V gene is TRBV27, the J gene TRBJ1-5; D is undetermined. This CDR3 spans 12 amino acids. V was pared by 3 bases and J by 6 bases, with 6 bases between. The V gene's germline CDR1 is MNHEY and CDR2 SMNVEV (reference sequence).

V and J are TRBV5-1 and TRBJ2-7; 7 bases match TRBD2. CDR3 length: 14 amino acids. V dropped 2 bases and J dropped 4; count of bases not matched to a gene: 6. Germline CDR1 reads SGHRS; CDR2 reads YFSETQ. The CDR3 is CASSFGRDRYEQYF. In nucleotides, the CDR3 is TGCGCCAGCAGCTTTGGGAGGGATCGGTACGAGCAGTACTTC.

The rearrangement joins TRBV6-2 or TRBV6-3 to TRBJ2-2; D remains ambiguous. This CDR3 is 16 amino acids long. CDR1 and CDR2 (germline): MNHEY, SVGEGT. V was clipped by 4 bases and J by 2 bases, with 14 bases between them. Here the CDR3 DNA reads TGTGCCAGCAGTTTTTCATTCGGGTCTAACACCGGGGAGCTGTTTTTT. It translates to CASSFSFGSNTGELFF.

This clone was observed once. The chain has TRBV28 and TRBJ2-7; D is unresolved. V was cut by 5 bases and J by 2 bases, with 10 bases left in between. Germline V gives CDR1 MDHEN, CDR2 SYDVKM. This CDR3 has 13 amino acids. CDR3 sequence reads: CASSPSVPYEQYF. CDR3 sequence (DNA): TGTGCCAGCAGTCCCTCAGTGCCCTACGAGCAGTACTTC.

V and J are TRBV5-6 and TRBJ1-5; unclear D gene. CDR3 length: 15 amino acids. Germline V lookup: CDR1 SGHDT, CDR2 YYEEEE. V was trimmed by 5 bases and J by 1 base, leaving 13 bases between them. The CDR3 nucleotides read TGTGCCAGCAGTCTCTGGAGCAAGAGCAATCAGCCCCAGCATTTT. Encoded protein: CASSLWSKSNQPQHF.

V usage is TRBV28 and J usage is TRBJ2-1; D is ambiguous. Germline V lookup: CDR1 MDHEN, CDR2 SYDVKM. Trimming pared 0 bases from V and 0 bases from J, leaving 12 bases between. The CDR3 is 17 residues long. The CDR3 nucleotides are TGTGCCAGCAGTTTATGGTCCTCGACGGGCTCCTACAATGAGCAGTTCTTC. Amino acids: CASSLWSSTGSYNEQFF.

The chain joins TRBV11-2 to TRBJ1-2; possible D gene TRBD1, 6 bases. CDR1 SGHAT and CDR2 FQNNGV come from the germline V gene. The CDR3 contains 13 residues. The V gene lost 5 bases and the J gene lost 7 bases, with 14 bases spanning the gap. The CDR3 loop is CASSHPGGAGYTF. The CDR3 DNA sequence: TGTGCCAGCAGCCATCCCGGGGGGGCTGGCTACACCTTC.

The V gene is TRBV29-1, the J gene TRBJ2-2, with 7 bases fitting TRBD1. V lost 4 bases, J lost 3 bases, and 2 bases stayed unmatched. The germline V gene encodes CDR1 SQVTM and CDR2 ANQGSEA. The CDR3 contains 13 residues. The CDR3 reads CSVGGTDTGELFF. Here the CDR3 DNA reads TGCAGCGTTGGGGGGACAGACACCGGGGAGCTGTTTTTT.

The V call is TRBV27, the J call TRBJ2-5, with D maybe TRBD2 (6 bases). The V end was cut by 7 bases, the J end by 1 base, with 13 bases between. The germline V gene encodes CDR1 MNHEY and CDR2 SMNVEV (reference sequence). The CDR3 sequence is 14 residues long. The CDR3 is CASKEAGPQETQYF. The CDR3 DNA sequence: TGTGCCAGCAAGGAAGCGGGCCCCCAAGAGACCCAGTACTTC.